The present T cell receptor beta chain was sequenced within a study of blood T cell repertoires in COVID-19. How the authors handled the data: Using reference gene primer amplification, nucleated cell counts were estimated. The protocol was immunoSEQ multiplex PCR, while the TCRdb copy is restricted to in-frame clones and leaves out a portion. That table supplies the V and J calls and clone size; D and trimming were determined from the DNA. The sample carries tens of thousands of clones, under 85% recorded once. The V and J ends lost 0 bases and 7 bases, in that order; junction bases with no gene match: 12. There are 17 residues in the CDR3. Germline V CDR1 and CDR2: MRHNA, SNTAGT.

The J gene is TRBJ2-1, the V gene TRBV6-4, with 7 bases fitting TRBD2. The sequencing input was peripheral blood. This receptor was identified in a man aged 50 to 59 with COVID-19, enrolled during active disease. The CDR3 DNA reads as TGTGCCAGCAGTGACTCGCGGGGCGGGGGTCCCACGAATGAGCAGTTCTTC. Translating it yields CASSDSRGGGPTNEQFF.